One T cell receptor (beta chain) is described in this entry. The antigen remains unidentified. Germline trimming cut 5 bases from V and 2 bases from J; bases unmatched to any gene: 3. This CDR3 spans 14 amino acids. Germline assignment: CDR1 MNHNY and CDR2 SVGAGI (reference sequence). This sample is part of a study of T cell responses to AZD1222 COVID-19 vaccine. The repertoire was sequenced with immunoSEQ multiplex PCR; TCRdb's copy has only in-frame clones and lacks some. Among about 46,000 clones listed, 85% to 90% were seen once. The study's findings and limits: Every sample of the repertoires postdated the peak T cell response. Two AZD1222 doses significantly raised spike-specific TCR breadth and depth over controls. The donor cohort was predominantly white British with a female majority, and clonal diversity may have been underestimated. Baseline seropositives among AZD1222 recipients totaled only 5 to 7.

The V gene is TRBV6-6, the J gene TRBJ1-1, with 9 bases lining up with TRBD1. The TCR was taken from an adult who received the AZD1222 COVID-19 vaccine. Sequenced material: peripheral blood, taken 28 days after the second AZD1222 dose. CDR3 protein: CASSRQGENTEAFF. CDR3 coding DNA: TGTGCCAGCAGTCGACAGGGGGAAAACACTGAAGCTTTCTTT.